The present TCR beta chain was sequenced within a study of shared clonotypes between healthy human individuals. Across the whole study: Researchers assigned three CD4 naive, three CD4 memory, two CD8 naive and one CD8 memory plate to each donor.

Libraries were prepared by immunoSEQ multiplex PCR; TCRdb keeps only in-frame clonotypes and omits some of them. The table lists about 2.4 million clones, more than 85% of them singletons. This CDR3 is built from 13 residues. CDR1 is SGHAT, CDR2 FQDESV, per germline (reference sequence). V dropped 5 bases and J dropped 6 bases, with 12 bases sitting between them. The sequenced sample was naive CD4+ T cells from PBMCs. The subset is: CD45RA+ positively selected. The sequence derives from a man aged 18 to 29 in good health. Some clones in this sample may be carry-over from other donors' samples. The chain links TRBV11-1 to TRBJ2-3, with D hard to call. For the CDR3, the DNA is TGTGCCAGCAGCGATCCAATTCGGGATACGCAGTATTTT. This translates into CASSDPIRDTQYF.